Below are 21 T cell receptor beta chains sequenced from a single sample in a study of tumor-infiltrating lymphocytes in primary liver carcinoma. Unsorted bulk tissue (roughly 17-34 mg) underwent RNA and DNA co-extraction. TCR beta cDNA came from approximately 0.55 ug total RNA, primed with a constant-region primer. Slightly modified ARM-PCR with three nested multiplex PCR rounds yielded TCR beta libraries. Use of TRBV1-TRBV30 forward primers with a C-beta reverse primer characterized the first two PCR rounds, which lasted 10 cycles each. TCRdb independently ran MiXCR on the multiplex PCR reads; one entry per CDR3 protein. Among under 200,000 distinct CDR3 sequences listed, over 80% were seen once. Sequenced input: tumor tissue from primary liver carcinoma. These receptors were taken from a man between 40 and 49 years old with primary liver carcinoma and hepatitis B virus infection.

Notes on this clonotype: The junction differs from germline at one of its ends, possibly a read error. This chain uses TRBV4-1 with TRBJ1-1; 8 positions match TRBD1. Germline V lookup: CDR1 MGHRA, CDR2 YSYEKL. This CDR3 region has 16 residues. CDR3 in amino acids: CASSQGDRGWDTVALF. DNA for the CDR3: TGCGCCAGCAGCCAAGGTGACAGGGGATGGGACACTGTAGCTCTCTTT.

The chain joins TRBV13 to TRBJ2-5, with a possible D match to TRBD2 (6 bases). Germline lookup yields CDR1 PRHDT and CDR2 FYEKMQ (reference sequence). The length of the CDR3 is 15 residues. V gave up 6 bases and J gave up 2 bases, with 16 bases separating them. This CDR3 reads CASRPRPGTQETQYF. In DNA, the CDR3 is TGTGCCAGCAGACCCCGGCCCGGGACTCAAGAGACCCAGTACTTC.

In this sample, this clonotype turned up once. The chain uses TRBV20-1 and TRBJ2-7, with D hard to call. This CDR3 spans 13 amino acids. Germline V CDR1 and CDR2: DFQATT, SNEGSKA (reference sequence). The germline V and J ends were trimmed by 6 bases and 5 bases, with 17 bases remaining between them. The CDR3 nucleotides are TGCAGTGCCGCGCTCAGCGATCGGGACGAGCAGTACTTC. Its protein product is CSAALSDRDEQYF.

Comments on this clonotype: This may be a read error, as it is one base from a much larger clone. This chain joins TRBV7-9 and TRBJ2-5; 8 nucleotides line up with TRBD1. The CDR3 extends over 12 amino acids. Germline V lookup: CDR1 SEHNR, CDR2 FQNEAQ (reference sequence). DNA for the CDR3: TGTGCCAGCGGCAGGGGGCTAGAGATCCAGTACTTC. Residues: CASGRGLEIQYF.

The J gene is TRBJ1-2, the V gene TRBV6-1; TRBD1 matches at 7 bases. The CDR3 runs 13 residues. CDR1 is MNHNS and CDR2 is SASEGT in the germline V gene. With V trimmed by 5 bases and J by 10 bases, 10 bases remained unmatched. DNA for the CDR3: TGTGCCAGCAGTACGGGACAGTCATTTGTCTACACCTTC. It yields the protein CASSTGQSFVYTF.

Of note for this clonotype: A junction end diverges from the germline sequence, so it may reflect a read error. The chain joins TRBV6-2 or TRBV6-3 to TRBJ2-5; 9 bases line up with TRBD2. This CDR3 spans 13 amino acids. Germline V CDR1 and CDR2: MNHEY, SVGEGT. The DNA for the CDR3 is TGTGCCAGTAGTTCCGGACTAGCGAGCATCCAGTACTTC. Its translation is CASSSGLASIQYF.

The chain recombines TRBV5-6 with TRBJ2-1; TRBD2 matches 11 bases. From germline, CDR1 is SGHDT and CDR2 YYEEEE. CDR3 length equals 18 residues. The CDR3 loop reads CVISRGLAVVLTYNEQFF. The CDR3 DNA is TGTGTCATCAGCCGGGGACTAGCGGTAGTTTTGACCTACAATGAGCAGTTCTTC.

Only a few counts were recorded for this clonotype. One end of the junction fails to match germline, which may point to a read error. This chain joins TRBV29-1 and TRBJ2-5; 11 nucleotides align to TRBD1. Germline loops: CDR1 SQVTM, CDR2 ANQGSEA. The CDR3 length is 15 residues. The CDR3 DNA sequence: TGTAGTATTGAAGCGGACAGGGGGCGAGCGGAGACCCAGTACTTC. Its protein product is CSIEADRGRAETQYF.

About this clonotype itself: The CDR3 carries no conserved terminal phenylalanine or tryptophan, so it likely arises from a read error. Because the CDR3's place on the DNA is in doubt, the DNA is left out and the CDR3 is given as listed by TCRdb. The J gene is TRBJ1-5, the V gene TRBV6-2 or TRBV6-3; TRBD1, the table's D call, was not compared with the DNA. The CDR3 is made up of 16 amino acids, end residues included. CDR1 is MNHEY, CDR2 SVGEGT, per germline. CDR3 loop: CASSEKGQGEHQPQQY.

Comment on this clonotype: The junction differs from germline at one of its ends, possibly a read error. This chain uses TRBV6-5 with TRBJ2-5; TRBD2 agrees at 7 bases. The CDR3 runs 15 residues. Germline V gene sequence: CDR1 MNHEY, CDR2 SVGAGI. Written as DNA, the CDR3 is TGTGCCAGCAGTTACTCGACGGGGAGGGAAGAGACCGAGTATTTC. Translated: CASSYSTGREETEYF.

Comments on this clonotype: One junction end does not reproduce the germline sequence, and a read error may be involved. The chain carries TRBV12-3 or TRBV12-4 and TRBJ2-1, with D maybe TRBD1 (6 bases). The CDR3 contains 14 residues. The chain's CDR3 is CAISPQGRRNKHFF. The CDR3, as DNA: TGTGCCATCAGTCCCCAGGGGCGGCGGAATAAGCATTTCTTC.

As regards this clonotype: A read error may account for a junction end that differs from germline. The chain combines TRBV4-3 with TRBJ2-4, with D hard to call. Germline lookup yields CDR1 LGHNA and CDR2 YSLEER. This CDR3 is 16 amino acids long. The CDR3 sequence: CAGSQDVSLTKNIQYF. CDR3 in DNA: TGTGCCGGCAGCCAAGATGTCAGCCTAACCAAAAACATTCAGTACTTC.

Points on this clonotype: One junction end disagrees with the germline gene, perhaps due to a read error. The V call is TRBV29-1, the J call TRBJ2-1; no definite D call. Germline loops: CDR1 SQVTM, CDR2 ANQGSEA. CDR3 length: 12 residues. The chain's CDR3 is CSVRTAMGDQFF. DNA for the CDR3: TGTAGTGTTCGTACCGCTATGGGTGATCAGTTCTTC.

This rearrangement joins TRBV29-1 to TRBJ2-3; 7 nucleotides align to TRBD1. CDR3 length: 14 amino acids. The germline gives CDR1 SQVTM, CDR2 ANQGSEA. The trim removed 5 bases at V and 7 bases at J, leaving 12 bases unmatched. The CDR3 reads CSVSGTGVSYTQYF. The CDR3, as DNA: TGCAGCGTTTCCGGAACAGGGGTGTCATATACGCAGTATTTT.

Regarding this clonotype: The junction departs from germline at one end; a sequencing error may be responsible. The chain joins TRBV12-3 or TRBV12-4 to TRBJ1-2; 7 positions match TRBD1. This CDR3 has 14 residues. CDR3 residues: CASSLDPGGKGYTF. As DNA, the CDR3 is TGTGCAAGCAGTTTAGACCCAGGGGGAAAGGGCTACACCTTC.

A remark on this clonotype: The junction departs from germline at one end; a sequencing error may be responsible. The chain uses TRBV12-3 or TRBV12-4 and TRBJ1-4, with D tentatively TRBD1 (5 bases). The CDR3 covers 13 residues. CDR3 sequence (DNA): TGTGCCAGTAGTTTAGCGGGGACTGAAAAACTGCTTTTT. Translation gives CASSLAGTEKLLF.

For this clonotype: A read error may produce the germline difference seen at one junction end. The chain uses TRBV12-3 or TRBV12-4 and TRBJ2-1; a weak D match, TRBD2 (6 bases). This CDR3 spans 12 amino acids. The DNA for the CDR3 is TGTGTCAGCAGTTTGGGACTTTATGAGCAGTTCTTC. As protein: CVSSLGLYEQFF.

The chain has TRBV11-1 and TRBJ2-4; 8 bases map to TRBD2. The DNA end is more similar to TRBJ2-1, so the J call may be wrong. This CDR3 region has 17 residues. Germline CDR1 is SGHAT and CDR2 is FQDESV (reference sequence). CDR3 amino acids: CVNSFPGTSGTKNIQFF. CDR3 nucleotides: TGTGTCAACAGCTTTCCCGGGACTAGTGGGACCAAAAACATTCAGTTCTTC.

Points on this clonotype: The junction differs from germline at one of its ends, possibly a read error. This rearrangement joins TRBV11-2 to TRBJ2-1; 11 bases are a match to TRBD2. This CDR3 comprises 15 residues. Germline CDR1 is SGHAT and CDR2 is FQNNGV. CDR3 nucleotide sequence: TGTACCAGGAGCGGCACTAGCGGGAGTTATTCTGAGCAGTTCTTC. Translating gives CTRSGTSGSYSEQFF.

Remarks on this clonotype: One end of the junction fails to match germline, which may point to a read error. The chain is built from TRBV4-3 and TRBJ2-2, with D unresolved. CDR3 length: 14 residues. CDR1 is LGHNA, CDR2 YSLEER, per germline. The CDR3 nucleotides are TGCGCCAGGAGCCAATTAACTACGGCCGGGGAGCTGTTTTTT. Amino acid sequence: CARSQLTTAGELFF.

Concerning this clonotype itself: As the CDR3 is not closed by the conserved phenylalanine or tryptophan, this likely results from a read error. It is unclear where the CDR3 begins or ends on the DNA, so no DNA is shown, and the CDR3 is as TCRdb lists it. The chain uses TRBV29-1 and TRBJ2-1; TRBD2, the table's D call, was not compared with the DNA. CDR1 and CDR2 (germline): SQVTM, ANQGSEA. 15 amino acids form the CDR3, both terminal residues included. The CDR3 loop is CCVGLAGGFYNERFI.